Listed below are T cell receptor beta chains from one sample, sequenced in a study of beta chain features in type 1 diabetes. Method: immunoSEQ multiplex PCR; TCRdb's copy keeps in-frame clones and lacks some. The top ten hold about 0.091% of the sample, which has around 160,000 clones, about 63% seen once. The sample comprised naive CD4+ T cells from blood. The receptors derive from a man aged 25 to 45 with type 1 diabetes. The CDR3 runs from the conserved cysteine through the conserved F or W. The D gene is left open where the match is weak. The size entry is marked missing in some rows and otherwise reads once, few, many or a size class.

CASSISLGRANYGYTF TGTGCCAGCAGTATCTCCCTAGGAAGGGCAAACTATGGCTACACCTTC NA TRBV27 NA TRBJ1-2
CASSLGGSGANVLTF TGTGCCAGCAGTTTAGGTGGCTCTGGGGCCAACGTCCTGACTTTC NA TRBV27 NA TRBJ2-6
CAWTKREGAYNEQFF TGTGCCTGGACAAAGCGGGAAGGGGCCTACAATGAGCAGTTCTTC NA TRBV30 TRBD2 TRBJ2-1
CAWSAQGLQYF TGTGCCTGGAGTGCCCAGGGTCTACAGTACTTC NA TRBV30 NA TRBJ2-5
CASRRVGGETQYF TGTGCCAGCAGAAGGGTTGGGGGAGAGACCCAGTACTTC few TRBV28 NA TRBJ2-5
CASTAGWQQYF TGTGCCAGCACTGCAGGGTGGCAGCAGTACTTC NA TRBV7-2 NA TRBJ2-7
CASSQGQEYYEQYF TGCGCCAGCAGCCAGGGACAGGAATACTACGAGCAGTACTTC NA TRBV4-1 TRBD1 TRBJ2-7
CASSPTGTGGSEQYF TGTGCCAGCAGCCCTACCGGGACAGGGGGGTCCGAGCAGTACTTC NA TRBV9 TRBD1 TRBJ2-7
CASSDGQNYGYTF TGTGCCAGCAGTGATGGACAGAACTATGGCTACACCTTC few TRBV2 NA TRBJ1-2
CAWSNRQKRSKMNTEAFF TGTGCCTGGAGTAACAGACAGAAACGTTCGAAGATGAACACTGAAGCTTTCTTT NA TRBV30 NA TRBJ1-1
CASSRSGELFF TGCGCCAGCAGCCGGTCCGGGGAGCTGTTTTTT NA TRBV4-3 NA TRBJ2-2
CASSVTDTQYF TGTGCCAGCAGCGTCACAGATACGCAGTATTTT NA TRBV2 NA TRBJ2-3
CSVKMTGGSTDTQYF TGCAGCGTTAAAATGACAGGGGGTAGCACAGATACGCAGTATTTT few TRBV29-1 TRBD1 TRBJ2-3
CSVRQGGATEAFF TGCAGCGTGCGACAGGGAGGGGCCACTGAAGCTTTCTTT NA TRBV29-1 TRBD1 TRBJ1-1
CAWSVTVSVYTEAFF TGTGCCTGGAGTGTGACAGTGAGTGTATACACTGAAGCTTTCTTT NA TRBV30 NA TRBJ1-1
CASSPQGTGEQYF TGTGCCAGCAGCCCACAGGGTACTGGAGAGCAGTACTTC NA TRBV14 NA TRBJ2-7
CAWAGQPNEKLFF TGTGCCTGGGCCGGACAACCTAATGAAAAACTGTTTTTT NA TRBV30 NA TRBJ1-4
CSVEKATYNEQFF TGCAGCGTTGAAAAGGCAACTTACAATGAGCAGTTCTTC NA TRBV29-1 NA TRBJ2-1
CASRFRQGVRQPQHF TGTGCAAGTCGCTTCAGACAGGGTGTCCGCCAGCCCCAGCATTTT NA TRBV12-2 NA TRBJ1-5
CAITSDSRAEAFF TGTGCCATCACCTCGGACAGCAGAGCTGAAGCTTTCTTT NA TRBV10-3 NA TRBJ1-1
CSVKGIPTEAFF TGCAGCGTCAAGGGGATACCAACTGAAGCTTTCTTT NA TRBV29-1 NA TRBJ1-1
CASRDRVYEQYF TGTGCCAGCAGGGACAGGGTGTACGAGCAGTACTTC NA TRBV28 TRBD1 TRBJ2-7
CASRDRGRGTDTQYF TGTGCCAGCAGGGACAGGGGCCGCGGCACAGATACGCAGTATTTT NA TRBV6-5 TRBD1 TRBJ2-3
CASSGGQGLESPLHF TGTGCCAGCAGCGGTGGACAGGGACTAGAGTCACCCCTCCACTTT NA TRBV9 TRBD1 TRBJ1-6
CAWTGTAQETQYF TGTGCCTGGACGGGGACGGCCCAAGAGACCCAGTACTTC NA TRBV30 NA TRBJ2-5
CASSSPSGDPTGIGELFF TGTGCCAGCAGTTCCCCCTCAGGTGACCCGACAGGGATCGGGGAGCTGTTTTTT NA TRBV28 TRBD1 TRBJ2-2
CAWSPSGAQPQHF TGTGCCTGGAGTCCATCAGGGGCTCAGCCCCAGCATTTT NA TRBV30 NA TRBJ1-5
CASSTYTSGTDTQYF TGTGCCAGCAGCACATATACTAGCGGCACAGATACGCAGTATTTT NA TRBV7-9 TRBD2 TRBJ2-3
CASSVGIGGGPPDEQFF TGTGCCAGCAGCGTAGGGATCGGCGGGGGCCCCCCTGATGAGCAGTTCTTC NA TRBV9 NA TRBJ2-1
CSASLGRPNPNTGELFF TGCAGCGCCTCGCTAGGGCGGCCCAATCCGAACACCGGGGAGCTGTTTTTT NA TRBV29-1 NA TRBJ2-2
CASSDRGDYGYTF TGTGCCAGCAGTGATAGGGGGGACTATGGCTACACCTTC NA TRBV2 NA TRBJ1-2
CASRPGLGLEQYF TGTGCCAGCAGACCGGGACTAGGTCTCGAGCAGTACTTC NA TRBV6-5 TRBD2 TRBJ2-7
CASGTGGKETQYF TGTGCCAGCGGGACAGGCGGAAAAGAGACCCAGTACTTC NA TRBV10-3 TRBD1 TRBJ2-5
CAWTGESNQPQHF TGTGCCTGGACTGGGGAGAGCAATCAGCCCCAGCATTTT NA TRBV30 NA TRBJ1-5
CAWRGGGRGNTEAFF TGTGCCTGGAGGGGAGGAGGGAGAGGGAACACTGAAGCTTTCTTT few TRBV30 NA TRBJ1-1
CASSQVRPTGANVLTF TGTGCCAGCAGCCAAGTTAGGCCCACTGGGGCCAACGTCCTGACTTTC NA TRBV14 NA TRBJ2-6
CASSREIGTDSYEQYF TGCGCCAGCAGTCGCGAAATCGGGACAGACTCCTACGAGCAGTACTTC NA TRBV23-1 TRBD1 TRBJ2-7
CAWSTNSPLHF TGTGCCTGGAGCACTAATTCACCCCTCCACTTT NA TRBV30 NA TRBJ1-6
CASGLANSVIDTQYF TGTGCCTCGGGACTAGCAAATTCGGTTATAGATACGCAGTATTTT NA TRBV30 TRBD2 TRBJ2-3
CSAKDRIKLFF TGCAGTGCTAAGGACAGGATTAAACTGTTTTTT once TRBV20-1 TRBD1 TRBJ1-4
CASSQSRGHDEQYF TGTGCCAGCAGCCAGTCCAGGGGTCACGACGAGCAGTACTTC NA TRBV7-2 NA TRBJ2-7
CASSPGPYTQYF TGTGCCAGCTCGCCGGGCCCCTATACGCAGTATTTT few TRBV11-2 NA TRBJ2-3
CAWSDGAYSTDTQYF TGTGCCTGGAGTGATGGTGCTTACAGCACAGATACGCAGTATTTT NA TRBV30 NA TRBJ2-3
CSARGGETQYF TGCAGTGCTAGGGGAGGAGAGACCCAGTACTTC NA TRBV20-1 NA TRBJ2-5
CATLSSGGDEQFF TGTGCCACCCTTTCCTCGGGGGGCGATGAGCAGTTCTTC few TRBV7-9 NA TRBJ2-1
CASRGTSGGHEQYF TGTGCCAGCAGAGGGACTAGCGGGGGCCACGAGCAGTACTTC NA TRBV27 TRBD2 TRBJ2-7
CAWKLAGVDTQYF TGTGCCTGGAAACTAGCGGGAGTGGATACGCAGTATTTT NA TRBV30 TRBD2 TRBJ2-3
CASSKALSTDTQYF TGTGCCAGCAGCAAGGCACTTAGCACAGATACGCAGTATTTT NA TRBV2 NA TRBJ2-3
CASSLEGFGRSYEQYF TGTGCCAGCAGCTTAGAGGGCTTCGGGCGCTCCTACGAGCAGTACTTC once TRBV13 NA TRBJ2-7
CASSRDWGKNIQYF TGCGCCAGCAGTAGGGATTGGGGCAAAAACATTCAGTACTTC few TRBV4-3 NA TRBJ2-4